The rows below give T cell receptor beta chains drawn from one sample of a study of blood T cell repertoires in COVID-19. Assay used: immunoSEQ multiplex PCR; TCRdb lists only in-frame clones, some missing. The sample records under 100,000 clones, roughly nine tenths being singletons. Sequenced: peripheral blood. These receptors were taken from a man aged 45-60 years with acute or convalescent COVID-19. CDR3s include the opening cysteine and the closing phenylalanine or tryptophan. Fields, in order: D gene, CDR3 length, J gene, V gene, clone size, CDR3 DNA, CDR3 protein. D genes are given only for firm matches. Clone size is given for some rows only: seen once, a few or many times, or a class if the clone is expanded.

D: TRBD1; length: 14; J: TRBJ2-5; V: TRBV29-1; size: NA; DNA: TGCAGCGCACTCGGACAGGGTGCCGGAGAGACCCAGTACTTC; CDR3: CSALGQGAGETQYF
D: TRBD1; length: 17; J: TRBJ1-5; V: TRBV27; size: NA; DNA: TGTGCCAGCAGGCCCGAGACAGGGGGATATAGCAATCAGCCCCAGCATTTT; CDR3: CASRPETGGYSNQPQHF
D: TRBD2; length: 16; J: TRBJ2-7; V: TRBV3-1/TRBV3-2; size: NA; DNA: TGTGCCAGCAGCCAAGAAGTGGCAGGGAAGGGAGGGGAGCAGTACTTC; CDR3: CASSQEVAGKGGEQYF
D: NA; length: 13; J: TRBJ2-4; V: TRBV28; size: NA; DNA: TGTGCCAGCAGCCTTCCCGGGGGAAACATTCAGTACTTC; CDR3: CASSLPGGNIQYF
D: TRBD1; length: 14; J: TRBJ1-4; V: TRBV11-2; size: NA; DNA: TGTGCCAGCAGCATCCGACAGGGGACAGGAAAACTGTTTTTT; CDR3: CASSIRQGTGKLFF
D: TRBD1; length: 13; J: TRBJ1-2; V: TRBV30; size: once; DNA: TGTGCCTGGAGTGGAAACAGGGGGCCTGGCTACACCTTC; CDR3: CAWSGNRGPGYTF
D: NA; length: 15; J: TRBJ2-5; V: TRBV5-1; size: NA; DNA: TGCGCCAGCAGTGCCCTGGGTAGCGAACAAGAGACCCAGTACTTC; CDR3: CASSALGSEQETQYF
D: NA; length: 16; J: TRBJ1-2; V: TRBV4-1; size: NA; DNA: TGCGCCAGCAGCCACCCCAGGGCTGACGCTCCTTATGGCTACACCTTC; CDR3: CASSHPRADAPYGYTF
D: TRBD1; length: 12; J: TRBJ2-7; V: TRBV7-2; size: few; DNA: TGTGCCAGCAGCGCCGACAGGGGCGAGCAGTACTTC; CDR3: CASSADRGEQYF
D: NA; length: 16; J: TRBJ1-2; V: TRBV9; size: NA; DNA: TGTGCCAGCAGCGTCCAGGACAGTCTGAGCCCCCTTGGCTACACCTTC; CDR3: CASSVQDSLSPLGYTF
D: NA; length: 13; J: TRBJ1-1; V: TRBV6-1; size: NA; DNA: TGTGCCAGCAGTGATAGAGACTACACTGAAGCTTTCTTT; CDR3: CASSDRDYTEAFF
D: TRBD2; length: 17; J: TRBJ2-1; V: TRBV19; size: NA; DNA: TGTGCCAGTAGTGCGGGACTAGCGGGTCTAGCCGTCGATGAGCAGTTCTTC; CDR3: CASSAGLAGLAVDEQFF
D: NA; length: 14; J: TRBJ1-1; V: TRBV5-1; size: NA; DNA: TGCGCCAGCAGCCCACTTTCGCTGAACACTGAAGCTTTCTTT; CDR3: CASSPLSLNTEAFF
D: NA; length: 15; J: TRBJ1-6; V: TRBV7-2; size: once; DNA: TGTGCCAGCAACGGATTAGACAGGCCGAATTCACCCCTCCACTTT; CDR3: CASNGLDRPNSPLHF
D: TRBD1; length: 14; J: TRBJ2-1; V: TRBV29-1; size: NA; DNA: TGCAGCGTCATGGGCCAGGGGGTATACAATGAGCAGTTCTTC; CDR3: CSVMGQGVYNEQFF
D: NA; length: 14; J: TRBJ1-2; V: TRBV4-1; size: few; DNA: TGCGCCAGCAGCCAAGGGGGCAATTGGTATGGCTACACCTTC; CDR3: CASSQGGNWYGYTF
D: NA; length: 16; J: TRBJ1-3; V: TRBV4-1; size: NA; DNA: TGCGCCAGCAGCCAAGAAGAACTTTACTCTGGAAACACCATATATTTT; CDR3: CASSQEELYSGNTIYF
D: TRBD1; length: 15; J: TRBJ1-4; V: TRBV9; size: NA; DNA: TGTGCCAGCAGCGGGCAGGGGGCAACTAATGAAAAACTGTTTTTT; CDR3: CASSGQGATNEKLFF
D: TRBD1; length: 15; J: TRBJ2-2; V: TRBV9; size: once; DNA: TGTGCCAGCAGCGTCGGGACAGGGTATACCGGGGAGCTGTTTTTT; CDR3: CASSVGTGYTGELFF
D: NA; length: 11; J: TRBJ2-1; V: TRBV5-6; size: NA; DNA: TGTGCCAGCAGCTTGTATGATGAGCAGTTCTTC; CDR3: CASSLYDEQFF
D: TRBD2; length: 15; J: TRBJ2-5; V: TRBV14; size: NA; DNA: TGTGCCAGCAGCCAAAACCGGGGGGGCTATGAGACCCAGTACTTC; CDR3: CASSQNRGGYETQYF
D: NA; length: 15; J: TRBJ1-1; V: TRBV7-9; size: NA; DNA: TGTGCCAGCACCATCATGTTAGGGGCACGGACTGAAGCTTTCTTT; CDR3: CASTIMLGARTEAFF
D: TRBD1; length: 14; J: TRBJ1-2; V: TRBV27; size: NA; DNA: TGTGCCAGCAGTCCCTCCCGGACAGGAGGCGGCTACACCTTC; CDR3: CASSPSRTGGGYTF
D: NA; length: 12; J: TRBJ2-3; V: TRBV6-5; size: once; DNA: TGTGCCAGCAGACGGGGTGGGGATACGCAGTATTTT; CDR3: CASRRGGDTQYF
D: TRBD1; length: 16; J: TRBJ2-3; V: TRBV11-2; size: NA; DNA: TGTGCCAGCAGCTTAGTACAGGGGATGGGGGCAGATACGCAGTATTTT; CDR3: CASSLVQGMGADTQYF
D: NA; length: 19; J: TRBJ2-2; V: TRBV7-3; size: once; DNA: TGTGCCAGCAGCTTATTAGGAACCGCCGGGAGAGCGAACACCGGGGAGCTGTTTTTT; CDR3: CASSLLGTAGRANTGELFF
D: TRBD1; length: 17; J: TRBJ1-1; V: TRBV19; size: NA; DNA: TGTGCCAGTAGTATAGAGGTGCGCTCAGGGGGGAACACTGAAGCTTTCTTT; CDR3: CASSIEVRSGGNTEAFF
D: NA; length: 17; J: TRBJ1-2; V: TRBV18; size: once; DNA: TGTGCCAGCTCACCACCGCACACAGGTGGACGATCGGACGGCTACACCTTC; CDR3: CASSPPHTGGRSDGYTF
D: NA; length: 14; J: TRBJ2-2; V: TRBV4-2; size: many; DNA: TGTGCCAGCAGCCCATTACAGGGTACCGGGGAGCTGTTTTTT; CDR3: CASSPLQGTGELFF
D: TRBD2; length: 16; J: TRBJ2-1; V: TRBV6-6; size: NA; DNA: TGTGCCAGCAGTTCGGCGTCCGGGGGGACCAACAATGAGCAGTTCTTC; CDR3: CASSSASGGTNNEQFF
D: NA; length: 16; J: TRBJ1-5; V: TRBV2; size: NA; DNA: TGTGCCAGCAGTGTAGGACGGGGGGTTAGCAATCAGCCCCAGCATTTT; CDR3: CASSVGRGVSNQPQHF
D: NA; length: 14; J: TRBJ1-5; V: TRBV30; size: NA; DNA: TGTGCCTGGAGGGCGGTCGGGAGCAATCAGCCCCAGCATTTT; CDR3: CAWRAVGSNQPQHF
D: NA; length: 12; J: TRBJ2-2; V: TRBV6-4; size: NA; DNA: TGTGCCGGCCAAAGGAACACCGGGGAGCTGTTTTTT; CDR3: CAGQRNTGELFF
D: TRBD1; length: 14; J: TRBJ1-1; V: TRBV7-9; size: NA; DNA: TGTGCCAGCAGCCCACAGGGGGCACACACTGAAGCTTTCTTT; CDR3: CASSPQGAHTEAFF
D: NA; length: 12; J: TRBJ1-2; V: TRBV2; size: NA; DNA: TGTGCCAGCAGTACCCGACAGAAAGCCTACACCTTC; CDR3: CASSTRQKAYTF
D: NA; length: 15; J: TRBJ1-2; V: TRBV2; size: NA; DNA: TGTGCCAGCAGTGAAAATTCCCCCAGGGTTTCTGGCTACACCTTC; CDR3: CASSENSPRVSGYTF
D: NA; length: 14; J: TRBJ2-3; V: TRBV19; size: once; DNA: TGTGCCAGTAGTATAGGACAGGGCACAGATACGCAGTATTTT; CDR3: CASSIGQGTDTQYF
D: NA; length: 13; J: TRBJ1-6; V: TRBV25-1; size: NA; DNA: TGTGCCAGCACCACAAGAGAGGGATCACCCCTCCACTTT; CDR3: CASTTREGSPLHF
D: NA; length: 13; J: TRBJ1-1; V: TRBV2; size: NA; DNA: TGTGCCAGCAGTGTGTCGGGGTACACTGAAGCTTTCTTT; CDR3: CASSVSGYTEAFF